This T cell receptor beta chain derives from a study of blood T cell repertoires in COVID-19. About the research overall: PBMCs, B-cell-depleted T cells, or T cells were the source of the cDNA or gDNA that made up the material.

Source study methods: For nucleated cells, counts were estimated from reference gene primer amplification. Clones were read by immunoSEQ multiplex PCR, and TCRdb kept only the in-frame ones, dropping some. From that table come the V and J calls and clone size; the DNA was used to work out D and trimming. In the table there are about 140,000 clones, over 60% of which are singletons. The sequenced material came from peripheral blood. This receptor was identified in a man of 80 years or more with acute or convalescent COVID-19.

The CDR3 protein is CASSSKAGGYEQYF. The CDR3 DNA is TGTGCCAGCAGTTCTAAAGCGGGAGGCTACGAGCAGTACTTC. The chain carries TRBV6-2 or TRBV6-3 and TRBJ2-7; 9 bases align to TRBD2. Per germline, CDR1 MNHEY and CDR2 SVGEGT. The ends lost 4 bases at V and 3 bases at J; junction bases unmatched: 4. The CDR3 is made up of 14 amino acids.